The sequence of this T cell receptor beta chain was determined in a study of shared clonotypes between healthy human individuals. Sequencing was performed with immunoSEQ multiplex PCR; in TCRdb, only in-frame clones are kept and a portion is missing. The table shows 1 million to 1.2 million clones, with about 72% occurring only once. V was shortened by 0 bases and J by 2 bases, with 9 bases between the two germline ends. The CDR3 has 14 amino acids. Germline V gives CDR1 SGHNT, CDR2 YYREEE (reference sequence). With respect to this clone: Other nucleotide sequences from this sample produce the same CDR3.

This TCR was sampled from a man between 18 and 29 years old in good health. Some clones in this sample may be carry-over from other donors' samples. Sequenced: memory CD4+ T cells from PBMCs. Noted subset: CD45RA-negative fraction. The genes are TRBV5-4 and TRBJ2-7, with D possibly being TRBD2 (5 bases). In DNA, the CDR3 is TGTGCCAGCAGCTTGGGAGCGGATACCTACGAGCAGTACTTC. As protein: CASSLGADTYEQYF.